The sample holds one count of the clone carrying this TCR beta chain. As yet, its antigen is unknown. The data are from a study of blood T cells in healthy people across ages. There are 11 residues in the CDR3. Per the germline V gene, CDR1 is DFQATT and CDR2 is SNEGSKA (reference sequence). Combining a sample-barcoded 5' primer with a J-beta primer mix, a second PCR ran for about 7 to 11 cycles. TCRdb used MiXCR to reprocess the 5' RACE reads, holding one entry per CDR3 protein. The sample consists of around 1,600,000 distinct CDR3 sequences, about 42% of them appearing once. Overall study findings and caveats: In older individuals, TCR beta diversity per million T cells was lower, falling roughly linearly with age.

Donors ranged from about 6 to 90 years old and were healthy Caucasians in Russia. Input material: blood. The receptor was isolated from a young woman in good health. The chain has TRBV20-1 and TRBJ2-5, with TRBD1 identical over 8 bases. The assigned J gene may be wrong: the sequence end matches TRBJ2-7 better. The CDR3 spells CSAIRGREQYF. For the CDR3, the DNA is TGCAGTGCTATCAGGGGGCGCGAGCAGTACTTC.